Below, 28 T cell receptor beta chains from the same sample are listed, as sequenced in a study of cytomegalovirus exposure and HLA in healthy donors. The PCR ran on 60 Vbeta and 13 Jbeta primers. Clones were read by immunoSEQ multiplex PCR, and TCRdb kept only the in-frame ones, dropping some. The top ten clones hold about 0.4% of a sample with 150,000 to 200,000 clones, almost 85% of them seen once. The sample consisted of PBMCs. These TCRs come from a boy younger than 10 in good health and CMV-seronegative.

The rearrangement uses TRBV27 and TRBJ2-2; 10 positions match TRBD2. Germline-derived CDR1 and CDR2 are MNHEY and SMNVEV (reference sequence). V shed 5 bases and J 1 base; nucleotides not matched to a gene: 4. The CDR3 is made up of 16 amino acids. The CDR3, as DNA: TGTGCCAGCAGTCCACGGACTAGCGGGAACACCGGGGAGCTGTTTTTT. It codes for CASSPRTSGNTGELFF.

The CDR3 coding sequence is TGTGCCAGCAGCGTAGCGGACAATCCCTACGAGCAGTACTTC. Its protein product is CASSVADNPYEQYF. The chain has TRBV9 and TRBJ2-7; TRBD1 might be the D (5 bases). This CDR3 is built from 14 residues. Germline V gene data show CDR1 as SGDLS and CDR2 as YYNGEE. Trimming cost V 0 bases and J 2 bases, with 9 bases left between them.

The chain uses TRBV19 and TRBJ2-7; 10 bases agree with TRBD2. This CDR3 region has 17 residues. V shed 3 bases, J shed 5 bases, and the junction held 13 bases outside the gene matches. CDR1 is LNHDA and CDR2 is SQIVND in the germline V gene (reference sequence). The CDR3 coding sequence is TGTGCCAGTAGTATCTCTGGGCCTAGCGGGAGTTACGACGAGCAGTACTTC. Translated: CASSISGPSGSYDEQYF.

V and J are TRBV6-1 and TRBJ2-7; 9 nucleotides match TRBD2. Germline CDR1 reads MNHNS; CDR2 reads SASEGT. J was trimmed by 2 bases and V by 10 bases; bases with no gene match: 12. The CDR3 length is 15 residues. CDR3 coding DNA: TGTGCCACCGACGTAGCGGGGGCTTCTACCTACGAGCAGTACTTC. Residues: CATDVAGASTYEQYF.

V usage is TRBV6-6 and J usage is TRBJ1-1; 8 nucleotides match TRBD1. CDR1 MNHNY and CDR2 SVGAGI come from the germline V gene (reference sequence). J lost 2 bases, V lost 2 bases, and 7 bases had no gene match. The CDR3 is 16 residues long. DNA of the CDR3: TGTGCCAGCAGTTACCGGCAGGGGGCCTTTAACACTGAAGCTTTCTTT. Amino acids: CASSYRQGAFNTEAFF.

CDR3 DNA sequence: TGCAGCGTTGAGACGACAGGTCGCGAGCAGTACTTC. Protein sequence: CSVETTGREQYF. The chain links TRBV29-1 to TRBJ2-5, with D maybe TRBD1 (6 bases). The DNA end is a closer match to TRBJ2-7, so the J assignment may be wrong. There are 12 residues in the CDR3. Germline CDR1 is SQVTM and CDR2 is ANQGSEA.

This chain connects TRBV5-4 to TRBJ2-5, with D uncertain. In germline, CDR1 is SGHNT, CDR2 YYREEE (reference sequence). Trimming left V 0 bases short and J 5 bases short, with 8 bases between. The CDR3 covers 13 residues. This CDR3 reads CASSLAGRETQYF. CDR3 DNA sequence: TGTGCCAGCAGCTTGGCAGGTCGGGAGACCCAGTACTTC. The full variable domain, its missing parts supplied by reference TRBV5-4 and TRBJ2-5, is ETGVTQSPTHLIKTRGQQVTLRCSSQSGHNTVSWYQQALGQGPQFIFQYYREEENGRGNFPPRFSGLQFPNYSSELNVNALELDDSALYLCASSLAGRETQYFGPGTRLLVL.

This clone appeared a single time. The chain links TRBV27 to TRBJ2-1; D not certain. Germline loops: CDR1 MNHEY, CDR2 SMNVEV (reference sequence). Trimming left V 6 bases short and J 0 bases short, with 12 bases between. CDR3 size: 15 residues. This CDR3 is CASRLAVSSYNEQFF. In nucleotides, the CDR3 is TGTGCCAGCAGGTTGGCGGTAAGCTCCTACAATGAGCAGTTCTTC.

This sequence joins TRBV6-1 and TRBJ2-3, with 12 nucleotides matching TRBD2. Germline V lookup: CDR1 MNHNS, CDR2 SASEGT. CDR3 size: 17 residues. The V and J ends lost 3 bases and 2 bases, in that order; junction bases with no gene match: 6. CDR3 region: CASSETSGSGYTDTQYF. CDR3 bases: TGTGCCAGCAGTGAGACTAGCGGGAGCGGGTACACAGATACGCAGTATTTT.

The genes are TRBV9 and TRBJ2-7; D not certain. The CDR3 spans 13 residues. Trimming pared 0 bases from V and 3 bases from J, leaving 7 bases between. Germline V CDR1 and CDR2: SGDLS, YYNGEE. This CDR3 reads CASSVATGYEQYF. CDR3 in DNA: TGTGCCAGCAGCGTAGCAACCGGCTACGAGCAGTACTTC.

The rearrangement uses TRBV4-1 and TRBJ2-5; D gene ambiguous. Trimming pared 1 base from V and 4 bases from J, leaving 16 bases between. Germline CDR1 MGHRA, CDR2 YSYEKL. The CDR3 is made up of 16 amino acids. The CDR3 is CASSQVHMVTVETQYF. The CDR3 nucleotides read TGCGCCAGCAGCCAAGTTCACATGGTAACAGTAGAGACCCAGTACTTC.

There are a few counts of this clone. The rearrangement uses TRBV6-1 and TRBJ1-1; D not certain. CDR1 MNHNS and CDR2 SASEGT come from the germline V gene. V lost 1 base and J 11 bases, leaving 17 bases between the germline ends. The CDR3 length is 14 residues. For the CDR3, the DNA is TGTGCCAGCAGTGAAGTATGGACTAACCTAGGGGCTTTCTTT. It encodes CASSEVWTNLGAFF.

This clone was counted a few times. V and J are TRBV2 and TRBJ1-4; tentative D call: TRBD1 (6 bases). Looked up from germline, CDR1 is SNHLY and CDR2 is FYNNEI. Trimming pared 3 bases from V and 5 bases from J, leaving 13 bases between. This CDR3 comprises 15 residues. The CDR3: CASSEQGIANEKLFF. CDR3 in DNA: TGTGCCAGCAGTGAGCAGGGGATCGCCAATGAAAAACTGTTTTTT.

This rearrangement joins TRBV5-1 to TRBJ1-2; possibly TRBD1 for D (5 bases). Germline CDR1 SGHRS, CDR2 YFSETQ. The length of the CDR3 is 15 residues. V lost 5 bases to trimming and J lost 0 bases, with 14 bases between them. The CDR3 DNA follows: TGCGCCAGCAGATTGAGCCCGGGGGCTAACTATGGCTACACCTTC. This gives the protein CASRLSPGANYGYTF.

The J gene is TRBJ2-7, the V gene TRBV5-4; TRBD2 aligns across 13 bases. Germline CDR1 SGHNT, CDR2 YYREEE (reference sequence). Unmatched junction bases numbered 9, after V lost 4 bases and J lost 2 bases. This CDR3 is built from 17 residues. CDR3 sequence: CASSIPTSGRTTYEQYF. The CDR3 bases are TGTGCCAGCAGCATACCGACTAGCGGGAGGACCACCTACGAGCAGTACTTC.

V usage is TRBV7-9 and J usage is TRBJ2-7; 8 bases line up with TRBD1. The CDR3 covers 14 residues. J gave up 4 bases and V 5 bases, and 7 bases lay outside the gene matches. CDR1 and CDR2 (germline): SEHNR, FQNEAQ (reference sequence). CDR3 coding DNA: TGTGCCAGCAGCCGAGGGACAGGAGATTACGAGCAGTACTTC. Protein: CASSRGTGDYEQYF.

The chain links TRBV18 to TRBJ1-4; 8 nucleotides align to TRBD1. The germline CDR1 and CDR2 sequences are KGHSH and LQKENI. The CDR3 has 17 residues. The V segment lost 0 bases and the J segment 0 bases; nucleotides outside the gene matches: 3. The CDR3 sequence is CASSPPRQGSTNEKLFF. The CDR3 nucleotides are TGTGCCAGCTCACCACCGAGACAGGGGTCAACTAATGAAAAACTGTTTTTT.

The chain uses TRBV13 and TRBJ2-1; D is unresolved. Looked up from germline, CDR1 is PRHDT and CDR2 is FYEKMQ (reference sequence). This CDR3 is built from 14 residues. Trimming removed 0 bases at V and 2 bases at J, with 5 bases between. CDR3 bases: TGTGCCAGCAGCTTAGGACCTACCTACAATGAGCAGTTCTTC. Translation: CASSLGPTYNEQFF. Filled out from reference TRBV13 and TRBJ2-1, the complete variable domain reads AAGVIQSPRHLIKEKRETATLKCYPIPRHDTVYWYQQGPGQDPQFLISFYEKMQSDKGSIPDRFSAQQFSDYHSELNMSSLELGDSALYFCASSLGPTYNEQFFGPGTRLTVL.

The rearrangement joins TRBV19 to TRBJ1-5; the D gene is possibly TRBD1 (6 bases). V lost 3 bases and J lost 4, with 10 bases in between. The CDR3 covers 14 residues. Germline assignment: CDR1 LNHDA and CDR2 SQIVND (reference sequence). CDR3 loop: CASSIFTGNQPQHF. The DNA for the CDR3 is TGTGCCAGTAGTATCTTCACAGGGAATCAGCCCCAGCATTTT.

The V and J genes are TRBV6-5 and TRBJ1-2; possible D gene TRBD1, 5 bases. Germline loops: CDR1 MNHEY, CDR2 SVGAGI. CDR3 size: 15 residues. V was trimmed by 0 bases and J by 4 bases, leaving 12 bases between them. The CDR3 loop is CASSYSPREGYGYTF. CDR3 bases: TGTGCCAGCAGTTACTCTCCCAGGGAGGGCTATGGCTACACCTTC.

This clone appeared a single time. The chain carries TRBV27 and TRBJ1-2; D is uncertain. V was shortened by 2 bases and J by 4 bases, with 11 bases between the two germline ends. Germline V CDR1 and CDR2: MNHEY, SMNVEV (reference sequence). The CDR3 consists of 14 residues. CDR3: CASSLGRLGYGYTF. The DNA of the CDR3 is TGTGCCAGCAGTTTAGGCAGGTTGGGCTATGGCTACACCTTC.

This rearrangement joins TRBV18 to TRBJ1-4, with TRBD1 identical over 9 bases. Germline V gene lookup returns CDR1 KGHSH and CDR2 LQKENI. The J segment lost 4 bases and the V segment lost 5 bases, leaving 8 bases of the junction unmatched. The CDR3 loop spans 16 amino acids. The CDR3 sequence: CASSKTGGTVNEKLFF. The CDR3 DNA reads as TGTGCCAGCTCAAAGACAGGGGGTACAGTTAATGAAAAACTGTTTTTT.

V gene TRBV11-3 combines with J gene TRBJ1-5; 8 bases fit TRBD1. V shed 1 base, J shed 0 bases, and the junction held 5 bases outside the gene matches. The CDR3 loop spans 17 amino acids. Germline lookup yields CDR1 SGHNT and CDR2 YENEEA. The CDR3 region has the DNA TGTGCCAGCAGCTTAGTTACCGACAGGGGTAGCAATCAGCCCCAGCATTTT. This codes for CASSLVTDRGSNQPQHF. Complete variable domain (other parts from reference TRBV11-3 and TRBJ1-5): EAGVVQSPRYKIIEKKQPVAFWCNPISGHNTLYWYLQNLGQGPELLIRYENEEAVDDSQLPKDRFSAERLKGVDSTLKIQPAELGDSAVYLCASSLVTDRGSNQPQHFGDGTRLSIL.

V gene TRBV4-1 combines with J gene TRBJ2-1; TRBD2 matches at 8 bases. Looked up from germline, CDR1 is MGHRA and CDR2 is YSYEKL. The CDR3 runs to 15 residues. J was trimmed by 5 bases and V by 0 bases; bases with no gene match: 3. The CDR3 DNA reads TGCGCCAGCAGCCAAGAACTAGCGGTGAACAATGAGCAGTTCTTC. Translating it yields CASSQELAVNNEQFF.

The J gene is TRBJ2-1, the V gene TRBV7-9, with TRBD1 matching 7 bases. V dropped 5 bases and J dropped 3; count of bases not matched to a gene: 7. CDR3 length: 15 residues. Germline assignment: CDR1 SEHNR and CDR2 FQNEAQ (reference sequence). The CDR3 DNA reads TGTGCCAGCAGCCCTGACAGGGCCTTCTACAATGAGCAGTTCTTC. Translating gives CASSPDRAFYNEQFF.

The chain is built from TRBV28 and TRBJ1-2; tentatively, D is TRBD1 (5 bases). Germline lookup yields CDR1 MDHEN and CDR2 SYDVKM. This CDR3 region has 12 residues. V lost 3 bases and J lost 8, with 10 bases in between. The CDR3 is CASSFRGRGYTF. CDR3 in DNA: TGTGCCAGCAGTTTTCGGGGGAGGGGCTACACCTTC.

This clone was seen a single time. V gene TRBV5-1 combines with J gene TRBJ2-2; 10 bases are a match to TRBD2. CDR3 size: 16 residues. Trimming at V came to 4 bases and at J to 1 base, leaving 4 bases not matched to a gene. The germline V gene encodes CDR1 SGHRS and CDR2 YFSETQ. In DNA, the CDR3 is TGCGCCAGCAGCGCCACTAGCGGGGTGAACACCGGGGAGCTGTTTTTT. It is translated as CASSATSGVNTGELFF.

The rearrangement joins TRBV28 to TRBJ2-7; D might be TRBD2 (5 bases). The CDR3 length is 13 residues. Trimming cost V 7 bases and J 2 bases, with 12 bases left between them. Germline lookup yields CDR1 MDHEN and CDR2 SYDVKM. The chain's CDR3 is CASIWGEAYEQYF. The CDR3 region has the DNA TGTGCCAGCATTTGGGGAGAGGCCTACGAGCAGTACTTC.